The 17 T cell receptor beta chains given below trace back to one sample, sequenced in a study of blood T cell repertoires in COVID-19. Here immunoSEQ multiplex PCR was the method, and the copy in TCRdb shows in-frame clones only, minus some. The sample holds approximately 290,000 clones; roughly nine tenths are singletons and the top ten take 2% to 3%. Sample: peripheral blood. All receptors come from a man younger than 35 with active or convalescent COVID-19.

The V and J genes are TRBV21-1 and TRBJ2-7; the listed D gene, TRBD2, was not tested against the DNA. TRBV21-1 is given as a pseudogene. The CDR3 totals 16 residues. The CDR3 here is CASSKGGGMSSYEQYF. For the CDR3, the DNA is TGTGCCAGCAGCAAAGGGGGCGGGATGAGCTCCTACGAGCAGTACTTC.

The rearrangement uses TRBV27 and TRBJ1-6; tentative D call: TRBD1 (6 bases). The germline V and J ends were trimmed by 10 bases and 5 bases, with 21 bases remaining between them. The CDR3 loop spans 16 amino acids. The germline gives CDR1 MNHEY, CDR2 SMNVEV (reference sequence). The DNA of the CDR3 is TGTGCCAACCACCCTTTTGGGACAACTAATAATTCACCCCTCCACTTT. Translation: CANHPFGTTNNSPLHF.

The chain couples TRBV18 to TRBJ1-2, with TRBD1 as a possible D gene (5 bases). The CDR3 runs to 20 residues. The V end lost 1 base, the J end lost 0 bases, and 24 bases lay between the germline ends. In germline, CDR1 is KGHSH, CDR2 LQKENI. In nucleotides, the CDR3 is TGTGCCAGCTCACCACTCACAGGCACACCAGGCCATCAATCTAACTATGGCTACACCTTC. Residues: CASSPLTGTPGHQSNYGYTF.

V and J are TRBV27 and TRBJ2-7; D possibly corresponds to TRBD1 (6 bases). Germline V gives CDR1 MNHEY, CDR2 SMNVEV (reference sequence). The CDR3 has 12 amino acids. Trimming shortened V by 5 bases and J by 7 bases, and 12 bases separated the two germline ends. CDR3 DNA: TGTGCCAGCAGTGCGATTAGGGGGGAGCAGTACTTC. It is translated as CASSAIRGEQYF.

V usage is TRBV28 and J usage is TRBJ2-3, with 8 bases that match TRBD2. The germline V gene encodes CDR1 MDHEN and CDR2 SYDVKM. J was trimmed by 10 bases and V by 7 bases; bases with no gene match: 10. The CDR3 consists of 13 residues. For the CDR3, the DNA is TGTGCCAGCACCAGCGGGAGAGTACGAGCGCAGTATTTT. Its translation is CASTSGRVRAQYF. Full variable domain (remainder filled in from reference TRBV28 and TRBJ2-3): DVKVTQSSRYLVKRTGEKVFLECVQDMDHENMFWYRQDPGLGLRLIYFSYDVKMKEKGDIPEGYSVSREKKERFSLILESASTNQTSMYLCASTSGRVRAQYFGPGTRLTVL.

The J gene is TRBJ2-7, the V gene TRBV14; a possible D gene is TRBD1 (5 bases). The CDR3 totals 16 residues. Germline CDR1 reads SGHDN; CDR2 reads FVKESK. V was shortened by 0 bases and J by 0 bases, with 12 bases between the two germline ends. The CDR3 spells CASSQEWGFGSYEQYF. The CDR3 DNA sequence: TGTGCCAGCAGCCAAGAGTGGGGCTTCGGCTCCTACGAGCAGTACTTC.

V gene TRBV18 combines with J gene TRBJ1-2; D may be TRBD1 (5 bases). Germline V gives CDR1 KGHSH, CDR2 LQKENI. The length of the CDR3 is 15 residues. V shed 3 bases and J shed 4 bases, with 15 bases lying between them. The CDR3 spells CASSPSRQSGYGYTF. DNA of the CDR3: TGTGCCAGCTCACCCTCGAGACAGTCAGGCTATGGCTACACCTTC.

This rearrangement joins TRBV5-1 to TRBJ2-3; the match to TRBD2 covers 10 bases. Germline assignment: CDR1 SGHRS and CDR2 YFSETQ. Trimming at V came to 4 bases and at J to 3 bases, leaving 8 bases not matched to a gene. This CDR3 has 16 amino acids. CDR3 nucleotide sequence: TGCGCCAGCAGCACCCTAGCGGGGGCTAGGACAGATACGCAGTATTTT. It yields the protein CASSTLAGARTDTQYF. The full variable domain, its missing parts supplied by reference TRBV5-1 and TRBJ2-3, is KAGVTQTPRYLIKTRGQQVTLSCSPISGHRSVSWYQQTPGQGLQFLFEYFSETQRNKGNFPGRFSGRQFSNSRSEMNVSTLELGDSALYLCASSTLAGARTDTQYFGPGTRLTVL.

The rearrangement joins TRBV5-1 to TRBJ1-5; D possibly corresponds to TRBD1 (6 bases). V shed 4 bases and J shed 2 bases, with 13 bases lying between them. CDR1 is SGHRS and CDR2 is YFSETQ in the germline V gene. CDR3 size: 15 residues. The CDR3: CASSPGGLGNQPQHF. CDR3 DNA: TGCGCCAGCAGCCCTGGGGGCTTGGGCAATCAGCCCCAGCATTTT.

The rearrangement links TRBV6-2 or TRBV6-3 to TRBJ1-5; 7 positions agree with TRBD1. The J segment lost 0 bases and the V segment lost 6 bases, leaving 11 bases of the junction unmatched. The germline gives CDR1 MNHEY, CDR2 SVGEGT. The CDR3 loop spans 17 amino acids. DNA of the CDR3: TGTGCCAGCAGCCCTGGACAGGTGGACCCTAGCAATCAGCCCCAGCATTTT. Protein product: CASSPGQVDPSNQPQHF.

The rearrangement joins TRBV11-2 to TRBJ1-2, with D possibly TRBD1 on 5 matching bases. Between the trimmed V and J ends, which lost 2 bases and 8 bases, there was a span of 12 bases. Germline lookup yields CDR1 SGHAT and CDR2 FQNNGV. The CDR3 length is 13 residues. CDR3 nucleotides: TGTGCCAGCAGCTTATTGGGGGGTCAGGGCTACACCTTC. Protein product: CASSLLGGQGYTF.

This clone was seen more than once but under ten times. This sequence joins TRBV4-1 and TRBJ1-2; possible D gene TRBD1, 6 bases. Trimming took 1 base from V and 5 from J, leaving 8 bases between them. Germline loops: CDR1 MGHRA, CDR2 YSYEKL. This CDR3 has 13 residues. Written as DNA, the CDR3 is TGCGCCAGCAGCCAAGTCACAGGGTATGGCTACACCTTC. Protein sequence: CASSQVTGYGYTF.

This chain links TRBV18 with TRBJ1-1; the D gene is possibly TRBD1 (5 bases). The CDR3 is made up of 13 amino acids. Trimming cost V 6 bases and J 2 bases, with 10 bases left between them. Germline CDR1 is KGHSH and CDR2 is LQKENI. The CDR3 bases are TGTGCCAGCTCTCATGACAGTAACACTGAAGCTTTCTTT. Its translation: CASSHDSNTEAFF.

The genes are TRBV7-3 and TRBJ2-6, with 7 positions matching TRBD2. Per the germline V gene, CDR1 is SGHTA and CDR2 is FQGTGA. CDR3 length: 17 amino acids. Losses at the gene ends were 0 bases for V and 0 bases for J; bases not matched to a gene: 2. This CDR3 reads CASSLTGGTSGANVLTF. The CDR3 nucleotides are TGTGCCAGCAGCTTAACGGGAGGGACCTCTGGGGCCAACGTCCTGACTTTC.

The CDR3 DNA sequence: TGTGCCAGCAGCTGGACAGGCCAAGAGACCCAGTACTTC. Protein product: CASSWTGQETQYF. This rearrangement joins TRBV12-3 or TRBV12-4 to TRBJ2-5; 7 bases map to TRBD1. This CDR3 is built from 13 residues. The V and J ends lost 6 bases and 1 base, in that order; junction bases with no gene match: 2.

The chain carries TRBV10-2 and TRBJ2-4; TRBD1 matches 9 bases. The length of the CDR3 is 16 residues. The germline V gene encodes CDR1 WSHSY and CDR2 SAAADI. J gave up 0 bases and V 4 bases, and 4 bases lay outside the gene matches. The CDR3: CASSVWTGEAKNIQYF. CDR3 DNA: TGCGCCAGCAGTGTATGGACAGGGGAAGCCAAAAACATTCAGTACTTC.

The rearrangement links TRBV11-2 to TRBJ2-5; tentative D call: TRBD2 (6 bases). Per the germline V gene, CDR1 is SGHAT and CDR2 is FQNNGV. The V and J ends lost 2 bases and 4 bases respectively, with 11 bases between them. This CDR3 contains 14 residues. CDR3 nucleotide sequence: TGTGCCAGCAGCTTACGGAGGGCACGAGAGACCCAGTACTTC. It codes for CASSLRRARETQYF. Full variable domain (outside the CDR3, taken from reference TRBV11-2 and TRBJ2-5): EAGVAQSPRYKIIEKRQSVAFWCNPISGHATLYWYQQILGQGPKLLIQFQNNGVVDDSQLPKDRFSAERLKGVDSTLKIQPAKLEDSAVYLCASSLRRARETQYFGPGTRLLVL.